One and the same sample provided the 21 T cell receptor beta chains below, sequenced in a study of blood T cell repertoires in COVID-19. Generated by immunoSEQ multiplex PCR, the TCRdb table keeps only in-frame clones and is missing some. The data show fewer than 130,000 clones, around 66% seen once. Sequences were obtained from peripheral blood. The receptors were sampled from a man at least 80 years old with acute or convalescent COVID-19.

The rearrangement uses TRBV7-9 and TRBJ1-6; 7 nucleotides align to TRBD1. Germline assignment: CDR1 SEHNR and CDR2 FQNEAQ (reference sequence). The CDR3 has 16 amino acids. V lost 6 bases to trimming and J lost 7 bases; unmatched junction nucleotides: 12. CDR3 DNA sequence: TGTGCCAGCAGACTAGGGGTCGGACAGGCCAATTCACCCCTCCACTTT. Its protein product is CASRLGVGQANSPLHF.

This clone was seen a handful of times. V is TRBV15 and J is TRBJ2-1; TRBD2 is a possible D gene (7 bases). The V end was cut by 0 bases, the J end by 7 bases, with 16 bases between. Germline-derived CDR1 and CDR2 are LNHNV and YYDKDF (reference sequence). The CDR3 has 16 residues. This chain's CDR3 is CATSRDGGAGVNEQFF. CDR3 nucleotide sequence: TGTGCCACCAGCAGAGATGGGGGGGCGGGAGTAAATGAGCAGTTCTTC.

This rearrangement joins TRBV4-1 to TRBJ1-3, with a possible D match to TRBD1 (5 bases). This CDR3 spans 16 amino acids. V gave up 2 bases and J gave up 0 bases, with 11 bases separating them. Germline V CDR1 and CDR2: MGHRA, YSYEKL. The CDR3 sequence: CASSQPMTASGNTIYF. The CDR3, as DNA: TGCGCCAGCAGCCAACCTATGACAGCCTCTGGAAACACCATATATTTT.

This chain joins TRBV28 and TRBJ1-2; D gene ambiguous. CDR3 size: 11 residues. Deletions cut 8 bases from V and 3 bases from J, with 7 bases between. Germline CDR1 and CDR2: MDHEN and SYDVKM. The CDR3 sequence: CASLFHYGYTF. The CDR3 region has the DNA TGTGCCAGCCTTTTTCACTATGGCTACACCTTC.

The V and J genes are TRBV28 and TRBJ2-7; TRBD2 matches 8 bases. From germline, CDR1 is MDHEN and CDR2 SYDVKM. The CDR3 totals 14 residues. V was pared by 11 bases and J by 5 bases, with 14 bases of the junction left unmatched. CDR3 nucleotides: TGTGCCGCGGGGGGCGCGGGGGTTGTTCACGAGCAGTACTTC. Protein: CAAGGAGVVHEQYF.

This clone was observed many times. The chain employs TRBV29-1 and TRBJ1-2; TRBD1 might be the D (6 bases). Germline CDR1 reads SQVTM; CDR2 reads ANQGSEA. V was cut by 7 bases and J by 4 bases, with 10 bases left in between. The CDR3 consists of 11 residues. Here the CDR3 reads CSATGRYGYTF. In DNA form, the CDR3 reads TGCAGCGCGACAGGCCGCTATGGCTACACCTTC.

The CDR3, as DNA: TGTGCCAGCAGCTTTGACTTCCAGCGGGGGTACAATGAGCAGTTCTTC. The encoded protein is CASSFDFQRGYNEQFF. The chain recombines TRBV5-6 with TRBJ2-1, with 8 bases matching TRBD2. The CDR3 loop spans 16 amino acids. Germline V gene lookup returns CDR1 SGHDT and CDR2 YYEEEE. The V and J ends lost 2 bases and 4 bases, in that order; junction bases with no gene match: 8.

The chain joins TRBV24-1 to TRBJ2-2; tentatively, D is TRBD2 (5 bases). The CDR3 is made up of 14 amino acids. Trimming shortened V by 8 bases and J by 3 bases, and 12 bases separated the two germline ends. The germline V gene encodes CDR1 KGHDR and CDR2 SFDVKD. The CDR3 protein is CATIVTGYTGELFF. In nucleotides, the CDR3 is TGTGCCACCATAGTTACGGGATACACCGGGGAGCTGTTTTTT.

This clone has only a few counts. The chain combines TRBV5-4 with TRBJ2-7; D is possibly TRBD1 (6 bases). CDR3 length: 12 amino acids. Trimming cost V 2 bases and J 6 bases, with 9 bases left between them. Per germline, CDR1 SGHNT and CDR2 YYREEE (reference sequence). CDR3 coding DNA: TGTGCCAGCAGCTTAGGGGGACCCGAGCAGTACTTC. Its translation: CASSLGGPEQYF.

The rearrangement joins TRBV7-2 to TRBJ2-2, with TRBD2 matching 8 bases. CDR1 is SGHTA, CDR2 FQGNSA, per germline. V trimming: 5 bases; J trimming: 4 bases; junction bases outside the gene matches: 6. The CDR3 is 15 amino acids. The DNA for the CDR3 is TGTGCCAGCAGCACCGGGACTAGGGGCACCGGGGAGCTGTTTTTT. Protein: CASSTGTRGTGELFF. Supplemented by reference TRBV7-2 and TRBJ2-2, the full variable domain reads GAGVSQSPSNKVTEKGKDVELRCDPISGHTALYWYRQSLGQGLEFLIYFQGNSAPDKSGLPSDRFSAERTGGSVSTLTIQRTQQEDSAVYLCASSTGTRGTGELFFGEGSRLTVL.

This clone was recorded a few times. The DNA for the CDR3 is TGTGCCAGCAGCTCAGCCGGGATATCCTACGAGCAGTACTTC. Its protein is CASSSAGISYEQYF. The J gene is TRBJ2-7, the V gene TRBV5-6, with D possibly TRBD2 on 5 matching bases. Germline V CDR1 and CDR2: SGHDT, YYEEEE. The germline V and J ends were trimmed by 3 bases and 1 base, with 11 bases remaining between them. The CDR3 has 14 amino acids.

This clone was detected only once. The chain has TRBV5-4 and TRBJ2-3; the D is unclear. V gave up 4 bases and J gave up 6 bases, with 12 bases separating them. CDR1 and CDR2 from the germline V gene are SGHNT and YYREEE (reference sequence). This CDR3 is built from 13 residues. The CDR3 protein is CASSQATWDTQYF. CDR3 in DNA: TGTGCCAGCAGCCAAGCCACGTGGGATACGCAGTATTTT.

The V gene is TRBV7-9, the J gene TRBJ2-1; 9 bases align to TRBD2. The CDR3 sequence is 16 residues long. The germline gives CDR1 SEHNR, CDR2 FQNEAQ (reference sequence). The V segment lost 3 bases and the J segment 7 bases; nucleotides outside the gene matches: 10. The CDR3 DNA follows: TGTGCCAGCAGCTTCGTCCTAGCGGGATGGGGGAATGAGCAGTTCTTC. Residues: CASSFVLAGWGNEQFF.

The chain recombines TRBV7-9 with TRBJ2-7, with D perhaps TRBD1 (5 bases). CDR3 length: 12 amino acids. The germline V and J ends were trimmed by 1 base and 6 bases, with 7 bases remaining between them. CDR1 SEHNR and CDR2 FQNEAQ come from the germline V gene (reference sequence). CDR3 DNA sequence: TGTGCCAGCAGCTTAGGGGGCGGCGAGCAGTACTTC. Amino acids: CASSLGGGEQYF.

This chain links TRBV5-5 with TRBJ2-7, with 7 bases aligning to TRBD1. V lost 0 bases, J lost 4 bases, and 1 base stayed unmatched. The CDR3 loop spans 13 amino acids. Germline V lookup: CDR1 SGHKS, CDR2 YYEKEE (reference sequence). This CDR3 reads CASSLDRGYEQYF. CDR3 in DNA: TGTGCCAGCAGCTTGGACAGGGGATACGAGCAGTACTTC.

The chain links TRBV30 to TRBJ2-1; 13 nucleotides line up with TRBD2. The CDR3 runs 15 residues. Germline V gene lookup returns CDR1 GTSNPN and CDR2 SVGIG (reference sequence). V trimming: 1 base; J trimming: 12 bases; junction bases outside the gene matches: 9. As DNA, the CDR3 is TGTGCCTGGAGTGCGGGGACTAGCGGGACATACCCGCAGTTCTTC. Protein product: CAWSAGTSGTYPQFF.

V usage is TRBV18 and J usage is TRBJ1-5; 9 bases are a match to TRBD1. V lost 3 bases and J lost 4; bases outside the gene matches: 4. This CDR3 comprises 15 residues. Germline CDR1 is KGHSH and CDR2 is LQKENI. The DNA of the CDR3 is TGTGCCAGCTCACCGACGACAGGGGGGAATCAGCCCCAGCATTTT. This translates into CASSPTTGGNQPQHF.

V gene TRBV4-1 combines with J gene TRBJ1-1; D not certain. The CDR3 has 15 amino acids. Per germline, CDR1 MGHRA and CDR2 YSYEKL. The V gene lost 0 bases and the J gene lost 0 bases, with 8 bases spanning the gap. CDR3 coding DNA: TGCGCCAGCAGCCAAGATACGGGGTTGAACACTGAAGCTTTCTTT. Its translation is CASSQDTGLNTEAFF.

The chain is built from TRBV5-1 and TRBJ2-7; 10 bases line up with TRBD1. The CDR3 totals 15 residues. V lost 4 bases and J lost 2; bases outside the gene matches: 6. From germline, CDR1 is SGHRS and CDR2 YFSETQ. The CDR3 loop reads CASSPRTGGAYEQYF. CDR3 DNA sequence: TGCGCCAGCAGCCCACGGACAGGGGGAGCCTACGAGCAGTACTTC.

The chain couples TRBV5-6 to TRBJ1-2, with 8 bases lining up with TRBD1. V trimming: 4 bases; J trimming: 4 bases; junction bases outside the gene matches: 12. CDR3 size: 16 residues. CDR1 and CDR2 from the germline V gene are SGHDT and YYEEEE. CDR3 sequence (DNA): TGTGCCAGCAGCCTCAAACAGGGGGAGGACGTCTATGGCTACACCTTC. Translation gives CASSLKQGEDVYGYTF.

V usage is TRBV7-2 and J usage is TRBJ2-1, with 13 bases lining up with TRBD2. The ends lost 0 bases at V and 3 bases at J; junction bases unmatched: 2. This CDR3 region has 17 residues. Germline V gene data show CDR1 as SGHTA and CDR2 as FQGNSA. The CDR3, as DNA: TGTGCCAGCAGCTTAGCCACTAGCGGGAGGGGCTACAATGAGCAGTTCTTC. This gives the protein CASSLATSGRGYNEQFF.